This passage covers 16 T cell receptor beta chains from one sample sequenced in a study of technical replicates of blood from a few donors. Generated by immunoSEQ multiplex PCR, the TCRdb table keeps only in-frame clones and is missing some. This sample carries fewer than 100,000 clones, around 97% of them seen once, and the ten largest clones take around 0.31%. The material sequenced was T cells isolated from PBMCs. These receptors all come from a human donor in good health.

The chain has TRBV7-9 and TRBJ2-3; D ambiguous. Germline assignment: CDR1 SEHNR and CDR2 FQNEAQ (reference sequence). The length of the CDR3 is 15 residues. Trimming left V 5 bases short and J 10 bases short, with 22 bases between. The DNA for the CDR3 is TGTGCCAGCAGCCTCCGGAACTATACACACTTCGCGCAGTATTTT. It specifies CASSLRNYTHFAQYF.

The V call is TRBV5-1, the J call TRBJ1-2; 7 nucleotides match TRBD1. Germline V lookup: CDR1 SGHRS, CDR2 YFSETQ. This CDR3 contains 16 residues. The trim removed 2 bases at V and 1 base at J, leaving 8 bases unmatched. CDR3 DNA: TGCGCCAGCAGCTTCTCCTCCCACAGGGGTAACTATGGCTACACCTTC. It specifies CASSFSSHRGNYGYTF.

The rearrangement joins TRBV29-1 to TRBJ2-7, with TRBD2 identical over 7 bases. The V gene's germline CDR1 is SQVTM and CDR2 ANQGSEA. V was pared by 5 bases and J by 2 bases, with 9 bases of the junction left unmatched. CDR3 length: 14 residues. Here the CDR3 DNA reads TGCAGCGTTACGGGTTTTGGGGGGGCCTACGAGCAGTACTTC. Protein: CSVTGFGGAYEQYF.

The chain combines TRBV5-1 with TRBJ2-7, with D perhaps TRBD2 (5 bases). Germline V gene sequence: CDR1 SGHRS, CDR2 YFSETQ. This CDR3 region has 14 residues. The germline V and J ends were trimmed by 0 bases and 2 bases, with 9 bases remaining between them. CDR3 sequence: CASSLAGIPYEQYF. Here the CDR3 DNA reads TGCGCCAGCAGCTTGGCCGGGATTCCCTACGAGCAGTACTTC.

CDR3 amino acids: CASSVEGGNNEQFF. The CDR3 coding sequence is TGTGCCAGCAGCGTAGAAGGCGGGAACAATGAGCAGTTCTTC. The rearrangement joins TRBV9 to TRBJ2-1; D might be TRBD2 (6 bases). This CDR3 comprises 14 residues. V gave up 0 bases and J gave up 5 bases, with 9 bases separating them. The germline gives CDR1 SGDLS, CDR2 YYNGEE.

This chain joins TRBV5-1 and TRBJ2-1, with 10 bases matching TRBD1. The CDR3 runs to 14 residues. Trimming at V came to 5 bases and at J to 5 bases, leaving 4 bases not matched to a gene. Germline CDR1 reads SGHRS; CDR2 reads YFSETQ. The CDR3 coding sequence is TGCGCCAGCAGTGACAGGGGGCCTAACAATGAGCAGTTCTTC. This codes for CASSDRGPNNEQFF.

The V and J genes are TRBV7-8 and TRBJ2-1; 7 bases are shared with TRBD2. V lost 1 base, J lost 5 bases, and 8 bases stayed unmatched. This CDR3 comprises 16 residues. Germline values: CDR1 SGHVS, CDR2 FQNEAQ. CDR3 nucleotide sequence: TGTGCCAGCAGCTTAGTTATGACTAGCAGAGACAATGAGCAGTTCTTC. Amino acid sequence: CASSLVMTSRDNEQFF.

The chain uses TRBV19 and TRBJ1-1; tentatively, D is TRBD1 (6 bases). CDR1 and CDR2 from the germline V gene are LNHDA and SQIVND (reference sequence). The CDR3 contains 13 residues. Trimming took off 6 bases at V and 6 bases at J, with 14 bases between the two ends. For the CDR3, the DNA is TGTGCCAGTAGAATCCGGGACACCTCTGAAGCTTTCTTT. Residues: CASRIRDTSEAFF.

The chain links TRBV6-1 to TRBJ1-5; D call uncertain. The CDR3 runs 15 residues. From germline, CDR1 is MNHNS and CDR2 SASEGT. The V end was cut by 1 base, the J end by 4 bases, with 11 bases between. Written as DNA, the CDR3 is TGTGCCAGCAGTGAAGTCTCAGTTTCTAATCAGCCCCAGCATTTT. The encoded protein is CASSEVSVSNQPQHF.

This chain connects TRBV12-5 to TRBJ1-1; D perhaps matches TRBD1 (6 bases). Between the trimmed V and J ends, which lost 3 bases and 0 bases, there was a span of 17 bases. Germline-derived CDR1 and CDR2 are LGHNT and FRNRAP. The CDR3 totals 17 residues. The DNA for the CDR3 is TGTGCTAGTGGTTTCGGGGACACACGGTTCATGAACACTGAAGCTTTCTTT. It specifies CASGFGDTRFMNTEAFF.

CDR3 sequence (DNA): TGCGCCAGCAGCCAAGGGGGGCTAAGCAATCAGCCCCAGCATTTT. It codes for CASSQGGLSNQPQHF. J is TRBJ1-5 and V is TRBV4-3, with a possible D match to TRBD1 (6 bases). CDR3 length equals 15 residues. The ends were cut back, 1 base at V and 1 base at J, with 8 bases in the middle. Germline CDR1 reads LGHNA; CDR2 reads YSLEER.

The rearrangement joins TRBV14 to TRBJ2-7; 10 positions agree with TRBD1. The CDR3 extends over 16 amino acids. CDR1 is SGHDN, CDR2 FVKESK, per germline. Unmatched junction bases numbered 5, after V lost 2 bases and J lost 1 base. The CDR3 DNA reads as TGTGCCAGCAGCCAAATCGCGGGACAGGGGTCCTACGAGCAGTACTTC. Protein product: CASSQIAGQGSYEQYF.

The genes are TRBV15 and TRBJ2-7; D not certain. CDR1 and CDR2 from the germline V gene are LNHNV and YYDKDF (reference sequence). V dropped 3 bases and J dropped 1 base, with 7 bases sitting between them. The CDR3 covers 13 residues. This CDR3 is CATSRADSYEQYF. As DNA, the CDR3 is TGTGCCACCAGCAGGGCAGATTCCTACGAGCAGTACTTC.

The chain joins TRBV28 to TRBJ2-2; 8 positions match TRBD2. The CDR3 covers 14 residues. Germline V CDR1 and CDR2: MDHEN, SYDVKM. Germline trimming cut 1 base from V and 7 bases from J; bases unmatched to any gene: 2. The CDR3 coding sequence is TGTGCCAGCAGTTTATCCCTAGCGGGCGGGGAGCTGTTTTTT. Protein product: CASSLSLAGGELFF.

In its sample, this clone was seen once. This sequence joins TRBV30 and TRBJ1-3, with D tentatively TRBD1 (5 bases). The CDR3 length is 13 residues. CDR1 and CDR2 from the germline V gene are GTSNPN and SVGIG (reference sequence). Trimming removed 5 bases from V and 4 bases from J, with 12 bases in between. The CDR3 nucleotides are TGTGCCTGGGGGGGAGGGGTAGGAAACACCATATATTTT. Translating gives CAWGGGVGNTIYF. Drawing the rest from reference TRBV30 and TRBJ1-3, the complete variable domain is SQTIHQWPATLVQPVGSPLSLECTVEGTSNPNLYWYRQAAGRGLQLLFYSVGIGQISSEVPQNLSASRPQDRQFILSSKKLLLSDSGFYLCAWGGGVGNTIYFGEGSWLTVV.

The J gene is TRBJ1-4, the V gene TRBV27, with D hard to call. This CDR3 is 16 amino acids long. V was cut by 6 bases and J by 0 bases, with 14 bases left in between. Germline V lookup: CDR1 MNHEY, CDR2 SMNVEV (reference sequence). The CDR3 region has the DNA TGTGCCAGCAGCCCCCTCCAGAGGACAACTAATGAAAAACTGTTTTTT. It is translated as CASSPLQRTTNEKLFF.